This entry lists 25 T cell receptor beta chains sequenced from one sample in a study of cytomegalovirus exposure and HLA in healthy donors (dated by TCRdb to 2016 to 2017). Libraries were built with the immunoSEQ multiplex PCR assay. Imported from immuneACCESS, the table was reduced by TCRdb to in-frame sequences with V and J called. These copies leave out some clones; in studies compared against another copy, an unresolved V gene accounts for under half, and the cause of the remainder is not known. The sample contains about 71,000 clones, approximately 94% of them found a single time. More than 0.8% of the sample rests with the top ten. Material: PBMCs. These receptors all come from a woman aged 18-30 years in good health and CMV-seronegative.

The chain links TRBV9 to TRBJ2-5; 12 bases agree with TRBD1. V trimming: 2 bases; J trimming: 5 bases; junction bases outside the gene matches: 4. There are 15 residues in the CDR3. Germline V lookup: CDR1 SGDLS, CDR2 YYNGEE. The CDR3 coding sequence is TGTGCCAGCAGCGTGGGGACAGGGGGCTTCGAGACCCAGTACTTC. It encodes CASSVGTGGFETQYF.

Here the CDR3 reads CASSVGGAGDTQYF. The CDR3 nucleotides read TGTGCCAGCAGCGTAGGTGGGGCCGGAGATACGCAGTATTTT. This sequence joins TRBV9 and TRBJ2-3; D is possibly TRBD1 (5 bases). Germline lookup yields CDR1 SGDLS and CDR2 YYNGEE. This CDR3 region has 14 residues. The V end was cut by 0 bases, the J end by 5 bases, with 10 bases between.

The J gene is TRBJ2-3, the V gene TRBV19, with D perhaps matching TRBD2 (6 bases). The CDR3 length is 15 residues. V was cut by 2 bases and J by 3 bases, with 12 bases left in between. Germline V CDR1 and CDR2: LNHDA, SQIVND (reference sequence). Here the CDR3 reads CASSIPAGRTDTQYF. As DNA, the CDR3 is TGTGCCAGTAGTATACCGGCAGGGAGGACAGATACGCAGTATTTT.

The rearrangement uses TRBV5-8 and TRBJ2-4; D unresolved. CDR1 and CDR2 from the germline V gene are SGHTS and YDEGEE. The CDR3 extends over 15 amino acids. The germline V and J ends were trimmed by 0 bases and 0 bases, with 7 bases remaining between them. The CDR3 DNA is TGTGCCAGCAGCTTGGTCCCCGTAGCCAAAAACATTCAGTACTTC. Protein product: CASSLVPVAKNIQYF.

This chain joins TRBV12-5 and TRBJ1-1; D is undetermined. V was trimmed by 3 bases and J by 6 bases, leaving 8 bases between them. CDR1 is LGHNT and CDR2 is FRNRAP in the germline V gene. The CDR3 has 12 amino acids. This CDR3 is CASGLAGSEAFF. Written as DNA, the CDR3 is TGTGCTAGTGGTTTAGCGGGTTCTGAAGCTTTCTTT.

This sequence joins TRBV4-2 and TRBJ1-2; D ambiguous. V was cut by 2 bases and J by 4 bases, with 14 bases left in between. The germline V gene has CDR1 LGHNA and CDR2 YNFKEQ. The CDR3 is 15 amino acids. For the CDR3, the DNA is TGTGCCAGCAGCCAAATGACGGGTTCTACCTATGGCTACACCTTC. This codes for CASSQMTGSTYGYTF.

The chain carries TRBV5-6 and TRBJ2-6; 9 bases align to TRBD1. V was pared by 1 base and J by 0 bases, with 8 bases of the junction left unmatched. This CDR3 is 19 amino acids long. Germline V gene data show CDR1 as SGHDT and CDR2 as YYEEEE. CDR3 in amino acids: CASSLHRGPPGSGANVLTF. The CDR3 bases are TGTGCCAGCAGCTTGCACAGGGGGCCGCCGGGCTCTGGGGCCAACGTCCTGACTTTC. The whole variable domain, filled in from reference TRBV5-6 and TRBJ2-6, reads DAGVTQSPTHLIKTRGQQVTLRCSPKSGHDTVSWYQQALGQGPQFIFQYYEEEERQRGNFPDRFSGHQFPNYSSELNVNALLLGDSALYLCASSLHRGPPGSGANVLTFGAGSRLTVL.

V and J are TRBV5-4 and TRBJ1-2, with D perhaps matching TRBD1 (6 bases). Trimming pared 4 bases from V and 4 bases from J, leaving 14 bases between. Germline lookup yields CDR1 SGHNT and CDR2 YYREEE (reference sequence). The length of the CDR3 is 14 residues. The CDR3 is CASSPDRTLYGYTF. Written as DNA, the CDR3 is TGTGCCAGCAGCCCAGACAGGACCCTCTATGGCTACACCTTC.

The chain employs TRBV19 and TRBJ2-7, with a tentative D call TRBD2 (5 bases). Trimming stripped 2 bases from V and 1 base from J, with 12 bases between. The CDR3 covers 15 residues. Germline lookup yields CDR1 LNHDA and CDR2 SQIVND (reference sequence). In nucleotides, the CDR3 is TGTGCCAGTAGTATATCGGGAACTTGGTCCTACGAGCAGTACTTC. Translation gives CASSISGTWSYEQYF.

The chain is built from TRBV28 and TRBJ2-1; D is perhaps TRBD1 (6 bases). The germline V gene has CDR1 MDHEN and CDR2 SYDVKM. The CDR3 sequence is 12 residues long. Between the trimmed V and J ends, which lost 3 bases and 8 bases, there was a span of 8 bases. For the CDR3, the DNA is TGTGCCAGCAGTTTCGACAGGTATGAGCAGTTCTTC. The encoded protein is CASSFDRYEQFF.

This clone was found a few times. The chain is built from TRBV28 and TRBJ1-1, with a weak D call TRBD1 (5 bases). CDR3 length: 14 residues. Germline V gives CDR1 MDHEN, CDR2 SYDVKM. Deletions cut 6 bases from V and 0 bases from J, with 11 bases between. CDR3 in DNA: TGTGCCAGCAGGGCGGGACTCCTGAACACTGAAGCTTTCTTT. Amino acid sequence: CASRAGLLNTEAFF.

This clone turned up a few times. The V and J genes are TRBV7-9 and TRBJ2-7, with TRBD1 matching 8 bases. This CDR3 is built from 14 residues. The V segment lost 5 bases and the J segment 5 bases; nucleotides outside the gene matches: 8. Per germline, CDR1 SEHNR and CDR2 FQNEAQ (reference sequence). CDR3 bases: TGTGCCAGCAGCACCAGGGGGCCTGTCGACGAGCAGTACTTC. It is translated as CASSTRGPVDEQYF.

The CDR3 spells CASSIEAGIPYNEQFF. The CDR3 region has the DNA TGTGCCAGTAGTATAGAGGCAGGGATCCCCTACAATGAGCAGTTCTTC. The chain has TRBV19 and TRBJ2-1, with D maybe TRBD1 (5 bases). The germline V gene has CDR1 LNHDA and CDR2 SQIVND (reference sequence). V lost 0 bases and J lost 2, with 11 bases in between. The CDR3 totals 16 residues. Variable domain in full (rest from reference TRBV19 and TRBJ2-1): DGGITQSPKYLFRKEGQNVTLSCEQNLNHDAMYWYRQDPGQGLRLIYYSQIVNDFQKGDIAEGYSVSREKKESFPLTVTSAQKNPTAFYLCASSIEAGIPYNEQFFGPGTRLTVL.

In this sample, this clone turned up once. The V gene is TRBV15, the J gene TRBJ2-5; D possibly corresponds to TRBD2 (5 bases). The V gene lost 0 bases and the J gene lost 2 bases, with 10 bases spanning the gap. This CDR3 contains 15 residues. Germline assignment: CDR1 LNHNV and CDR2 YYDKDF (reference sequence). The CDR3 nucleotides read TGTGCCACCAGCAGAGATCGGGGATCGCAAGAGACCCAGTACTTC. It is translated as CATSRDRGSQETQYF.

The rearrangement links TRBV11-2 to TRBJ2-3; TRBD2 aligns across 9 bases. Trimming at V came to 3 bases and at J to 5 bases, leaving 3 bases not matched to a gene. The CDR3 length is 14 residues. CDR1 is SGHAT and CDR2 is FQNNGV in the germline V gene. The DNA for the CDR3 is TGTGCCAGCAGCTTGTATAGCGGGGGAGATACGCAGTATTTT. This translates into CASSLYSGGDTQYF.

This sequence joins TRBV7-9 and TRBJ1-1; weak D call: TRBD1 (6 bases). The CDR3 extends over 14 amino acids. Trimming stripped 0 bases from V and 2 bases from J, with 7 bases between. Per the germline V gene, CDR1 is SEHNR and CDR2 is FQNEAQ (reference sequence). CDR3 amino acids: CASSLAGQNTEAFF. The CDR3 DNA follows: TGTGCCAGCAGCTTAGCGGGACAAAACACTGAAGCTTTCTTT.

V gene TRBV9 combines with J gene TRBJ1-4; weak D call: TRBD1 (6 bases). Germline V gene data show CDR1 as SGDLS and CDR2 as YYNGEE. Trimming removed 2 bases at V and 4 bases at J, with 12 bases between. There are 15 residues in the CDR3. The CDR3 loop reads CASSVNQGFNEKLFF. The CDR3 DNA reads TGTGCCAGCAGCGTTAATCAGGGGTTTAATGAAAAACTGTTTTTT. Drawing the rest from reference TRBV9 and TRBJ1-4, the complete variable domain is DSGVTQTPKHLITATGQRVTLRCSPRSGDLSVYWYQQSLDQGLQFLIQYYNGEERAKGNILERFSAQQFPDLHSELNLSSLELGDSALYFCASSVNQGFNEKLFFGSGTQLSVL.

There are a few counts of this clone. CDR3 sequence (DNA): TGCGCCAGCAGCCCAATGAGCTTTAGAGAGACCCAGTACTTC. Residues: CASSPMSFRETQYF. The chain links TRBV5-1 to TRBJ2-5; no clear D. V was shortened by 4 bases and J by 4 bases, with 14 bases between the two germline ends. Germline V gene data show CDR1 as SGHRS and CDR2 as YFSETQ. This CDR3 has 14 amino acids.

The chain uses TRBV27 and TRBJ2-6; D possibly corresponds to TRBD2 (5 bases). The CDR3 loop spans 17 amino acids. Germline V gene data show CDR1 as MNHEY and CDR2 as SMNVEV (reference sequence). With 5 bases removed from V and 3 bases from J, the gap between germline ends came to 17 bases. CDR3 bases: TGTGCCAGCAGTCCCCGGGATTTGGGCTTTGGGGCCAACGTCCTGACTTTC. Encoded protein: CASSPRDLGFGANVLTF.

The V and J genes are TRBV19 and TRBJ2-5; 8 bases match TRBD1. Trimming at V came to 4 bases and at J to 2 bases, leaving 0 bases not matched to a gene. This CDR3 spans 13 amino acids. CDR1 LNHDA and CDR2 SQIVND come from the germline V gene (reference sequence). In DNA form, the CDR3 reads TGTGCCAGTAGTAGACAGGGGCAAGAGACCCAGTACTTC. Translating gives CASSRQGQETQYF.

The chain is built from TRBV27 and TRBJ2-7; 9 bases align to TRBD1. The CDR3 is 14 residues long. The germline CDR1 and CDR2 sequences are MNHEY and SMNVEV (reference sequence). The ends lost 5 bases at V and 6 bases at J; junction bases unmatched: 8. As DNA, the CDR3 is TGTGCCAGCAGTACATCGGACAGGGGCAGCGAGCAGTACTTC. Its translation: CASSTSDRGSEQYF.

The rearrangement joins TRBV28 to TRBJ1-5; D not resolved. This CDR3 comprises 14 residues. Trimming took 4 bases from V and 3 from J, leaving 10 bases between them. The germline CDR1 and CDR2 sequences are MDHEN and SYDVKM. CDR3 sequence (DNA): TGTGCCAGCAGTTCGGTCCAGGACAATCAGCCCCAGCATTTT. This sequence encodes CASSSVQDNQPQHF.

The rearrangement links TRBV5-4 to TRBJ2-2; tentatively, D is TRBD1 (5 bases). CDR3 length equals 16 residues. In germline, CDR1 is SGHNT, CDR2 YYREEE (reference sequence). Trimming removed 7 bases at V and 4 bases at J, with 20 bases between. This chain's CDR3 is CASGPGNLRSTGELFF. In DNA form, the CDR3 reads TGTGCCAGCGGCCCAGGGAACCTCCGTAGCACCGGGGAGCTGTTTTTT.

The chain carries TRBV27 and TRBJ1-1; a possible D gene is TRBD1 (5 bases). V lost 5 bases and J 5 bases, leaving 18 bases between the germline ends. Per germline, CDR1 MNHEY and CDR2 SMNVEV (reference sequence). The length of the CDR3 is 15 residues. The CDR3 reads CASSKISRGWTEAFF. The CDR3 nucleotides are TGTGCCAGCAGTAAGATCTCTCGGGGGTGGACTGAAGCTTTCTTT.

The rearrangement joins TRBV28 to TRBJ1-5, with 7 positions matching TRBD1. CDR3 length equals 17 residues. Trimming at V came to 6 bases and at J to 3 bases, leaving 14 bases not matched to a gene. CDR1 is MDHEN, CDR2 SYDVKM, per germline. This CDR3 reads CASRSWDSAKYNQPQHF. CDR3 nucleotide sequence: TGTGCCAGCAGATCCTGGGACAGCGCGAAATACAATCAGCCCCAGCATTTT.